The 7 T cell receptor beta chains listed next were all sequenced from one sample in a study of T cells in Graves' hyperthyroidism and ophthalmopathy. RNA transcripts gave rise to amplified TCR beta CDR3 regions. First-round RT-PCR of the TCR CDR3 relied on the HTBI primer set. TCRdb recomputed calls from the multiplex PCR reads with MiXCR, one row per CDR3 protein. The table has roughly 600,000 distinct CDR3 sequences, 14% seen once. Material for sequencing was blood. All receptors derive from a woman between 45 and 60 years old with Graves' ophthalmopathy.

The chain combines TRBV30 with TRBJ1-6; D gene uncertain. Trimming stripped 2 bases from V and 8 bases from J, with 4 bases between. Germline CDR1 and CDR2: GTSNPN and SVGIG (reference sequence). This CDR3 has 11 residues. The CDR3 region has the DNA TGTGCCTGGAGTAGGGATTCACCCCTCCACTTT. This encodes CAWSRDSPLHF.

This sequence joins TRBV12-3 or TRBV12-4 and TRBJ1-3, with 8 nucleotides matching TRBD1. Trimming cost V 6 bases and J 2 bases; bases outside gene matches: 6. The CDR3 is 15 amino acids. CDR3 DNA sequence: TGTGCCAGCAGCAAGACAGGGGCTGCTGGAAACACCATATATTTT. Its translation is CASSKTGAAGNTIYF.

This clonotype has at least ten counts. The chain joins TRBV6-2 or TRBV6-3 to TRBJ2-5; perhaps TRBD1 as D (6 bases). V shed 2 bases and J shed 6 bases, with 13 bases lying between them. Germline V gene sequence: CDR1 MNHEY, CDR2 SVGEGT. The CDR3 has 14 residues. The CDR3 nucleotides read TGTGCCAGCAGTTACCGGGACACTGGGAAGACCCAGTACTTC. Translating gives CASSYRDTGKTQYF.

This clonotype was found many times. V is TRBV28 and J is TRBJ1-6; tentatively, D is TRBD1 (6 bases). CDR1 and CDR2 (germline): MDHEN, SYDVKM. The CDR3 covers 18 residues. V shed 2 bases and J shed 10 bases, with 24 bases lying between them. CDR3 nucleotides: TGTGCCAGCAGTTTAGGTACAGGGCAAGGGTTGGGGAGATCACCCCTCCACTTT. This codes for CASSLGTGQGLGRSPLHF.

The V and J genes are TRBV19 and TRBJ2-1; 9 bases agree with TRBD2. After removal of 1 base from V and 10 bases from J, the junction contained 5 bases not matched to a gene. Germline V gives CDR1 LNHDA, CDR2 SQIVND (reference sequence). This CDR3 region has 14 residues. CDR3 residues: CASSIVSGRREQFF. CDR3 nucleotide sequence: TGTGCCAGTAGTATAGTTAGCGGGAGAAGGGAGCAGTTCTTC.

This clonotype was counted at least ten times. The chain combines TRBV11-3 with TRBJ1-1; tentative D call: TRBD1 (5 bases). This CDR3 comprises 14 residues. V was clipped by 4 bases and J by 3 bases, with 12 bases between them. CDR1 and CDR2 from the germline V gene are SGHNT and YENEEA. CDR3 coding DNA: TGTGCCAGCAGCTCAGGGATGAGTTACACTGAAGCTTTCTTT. It specifies CASSSGMSYTEAFF.

The J gene is TRBJ2-4, the V gene TRBV4-1; 8 bases align to TRBD1. V lost 2 bases, J lost 0 bases, and 9 bases stayed unmatched. The germline CDR1 and CDR2 sequences are MGHRA and YSYEKL. CDR3 length: 18 amino acids. CDR3 residues: CASSQPTGAPPAKNIQYF. CDR3 nucleotide sequence: TGCGCCAGCAGCCAACCGACAGGGGCTCCACCAGCCAAAAACATTCAGTACTTC.